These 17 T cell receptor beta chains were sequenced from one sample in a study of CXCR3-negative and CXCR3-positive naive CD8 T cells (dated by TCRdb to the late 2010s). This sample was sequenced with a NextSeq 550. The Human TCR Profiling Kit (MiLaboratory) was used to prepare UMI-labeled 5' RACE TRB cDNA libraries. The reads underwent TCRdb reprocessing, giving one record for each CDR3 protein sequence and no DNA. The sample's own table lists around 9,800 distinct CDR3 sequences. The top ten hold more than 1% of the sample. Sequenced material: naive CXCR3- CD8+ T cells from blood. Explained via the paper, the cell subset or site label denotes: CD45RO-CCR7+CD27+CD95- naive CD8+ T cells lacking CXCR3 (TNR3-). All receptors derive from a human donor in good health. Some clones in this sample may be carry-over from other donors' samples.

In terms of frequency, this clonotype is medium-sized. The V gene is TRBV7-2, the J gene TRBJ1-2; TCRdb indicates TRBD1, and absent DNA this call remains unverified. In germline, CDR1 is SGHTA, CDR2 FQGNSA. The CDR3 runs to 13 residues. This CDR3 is CASSLPGSYGYTF.

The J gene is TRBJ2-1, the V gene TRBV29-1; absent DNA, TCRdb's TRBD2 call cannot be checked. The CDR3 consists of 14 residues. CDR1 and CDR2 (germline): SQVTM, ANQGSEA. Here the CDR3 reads CSAEGLAAYNEQFF.

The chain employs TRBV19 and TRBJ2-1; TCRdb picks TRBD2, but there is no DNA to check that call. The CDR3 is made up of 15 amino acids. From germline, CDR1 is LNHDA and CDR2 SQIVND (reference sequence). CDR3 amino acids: CASTSGTLSYNEQFF.

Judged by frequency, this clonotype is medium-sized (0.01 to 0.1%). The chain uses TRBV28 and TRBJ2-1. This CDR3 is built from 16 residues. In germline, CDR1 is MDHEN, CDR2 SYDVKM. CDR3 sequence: CASRGKSGKSYNEQFF.

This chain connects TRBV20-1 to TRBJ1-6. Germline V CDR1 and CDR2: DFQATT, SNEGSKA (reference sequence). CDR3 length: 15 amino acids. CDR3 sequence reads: CSARDDDVYNSPLHF.

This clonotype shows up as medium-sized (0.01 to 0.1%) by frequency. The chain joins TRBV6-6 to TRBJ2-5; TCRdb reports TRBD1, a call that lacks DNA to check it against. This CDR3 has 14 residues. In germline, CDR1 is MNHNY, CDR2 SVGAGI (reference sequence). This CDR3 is CASSYETGWETQYF.

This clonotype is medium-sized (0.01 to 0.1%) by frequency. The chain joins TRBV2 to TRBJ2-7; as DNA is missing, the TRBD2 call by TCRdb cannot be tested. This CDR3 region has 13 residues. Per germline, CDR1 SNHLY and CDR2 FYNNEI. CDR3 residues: CASSGMEGYEQYF.

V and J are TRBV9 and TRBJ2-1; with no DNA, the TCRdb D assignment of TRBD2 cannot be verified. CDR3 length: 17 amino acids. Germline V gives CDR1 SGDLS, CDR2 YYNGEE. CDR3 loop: CASSASAGGRTYNEQFF.

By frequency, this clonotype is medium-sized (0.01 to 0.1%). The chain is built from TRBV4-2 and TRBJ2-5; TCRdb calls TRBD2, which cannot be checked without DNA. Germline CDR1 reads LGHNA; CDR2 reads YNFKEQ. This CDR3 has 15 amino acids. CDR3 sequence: CASSQEELAGGPSYF.

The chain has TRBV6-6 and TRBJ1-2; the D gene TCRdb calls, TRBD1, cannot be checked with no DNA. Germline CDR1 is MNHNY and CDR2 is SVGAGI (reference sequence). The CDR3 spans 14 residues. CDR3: CASSPRQGHYGYTF.

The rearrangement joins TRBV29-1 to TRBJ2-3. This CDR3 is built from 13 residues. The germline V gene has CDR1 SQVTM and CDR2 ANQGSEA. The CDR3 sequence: CSVEGPYSGTQYF.

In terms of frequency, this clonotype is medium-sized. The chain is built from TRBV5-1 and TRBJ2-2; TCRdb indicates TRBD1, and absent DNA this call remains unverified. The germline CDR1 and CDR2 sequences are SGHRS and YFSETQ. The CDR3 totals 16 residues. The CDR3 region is CASSSVQQQGDGELFF.

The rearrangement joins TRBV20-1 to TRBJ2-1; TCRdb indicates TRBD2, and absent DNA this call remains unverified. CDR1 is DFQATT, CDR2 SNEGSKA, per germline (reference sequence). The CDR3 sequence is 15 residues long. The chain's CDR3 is CSARGLATFYNEQFF.

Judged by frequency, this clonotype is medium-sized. CDR3 protein: CASSLGPSDFPDTQYF. The chain employs TRBV7-2 and TRBJ2-3; the D gene TCRdb calls, TRBD2, cannot be checked with no DNA. The CDR3 contains 16 residues. CDR1 and CDR2 (germline): SGHTA, FQGNSA.

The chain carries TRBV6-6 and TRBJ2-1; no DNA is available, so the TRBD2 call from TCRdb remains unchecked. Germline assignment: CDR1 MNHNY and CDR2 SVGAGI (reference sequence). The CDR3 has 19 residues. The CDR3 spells CASKPAGPTSSGRYNEQFF.

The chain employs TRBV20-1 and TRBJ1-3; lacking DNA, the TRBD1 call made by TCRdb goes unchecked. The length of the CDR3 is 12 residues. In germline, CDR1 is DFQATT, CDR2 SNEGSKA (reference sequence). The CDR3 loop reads CSASGTGNTIYF.

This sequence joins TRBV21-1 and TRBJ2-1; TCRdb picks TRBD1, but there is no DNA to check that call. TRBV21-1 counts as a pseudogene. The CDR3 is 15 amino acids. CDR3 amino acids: CASSKPGLPGNEQFF.